This TCR beta chain appears in the sequencing data of a study of blood T cell repertoires in COVID-19. In the study overall: From the United States, Italy and Spain came samples of acute and convalescent COVID-19. T cells, B-cell-depleted T cells, or PBMCs supplied cDNA or gDNA.

Germline CDR1 reads MNHNS; CDR2 reads SASEGT. The V gene lost 2 bases and the J gene lost 0 bases, with 8 bases spanning the gap. CDR3 length: 15 residues. Individuals aged roughly 18 to 95 years were recruited from 24 US areas. Measured with immunoSEQ multiplex PCR; TCRdb has only the in-frame clones, and not every one. The sample has about 130,000 clones; roughly 80% are singletons. J is TRBJ1-3 and V is TRBV6-1, with D possibly TRBD1 on 6 matching bases. Sample: PBMCs or T cells enriched from blood (not recorded which). This TCR came from a middle-aged man who had recovered from COVID-19. The CDR3 region has the DNA TGTGCCAGCAGTGAAAGGACAGACTCTGGAAACACCATATATTTT. Encoded protein: CASSERTDSGNTIYF.